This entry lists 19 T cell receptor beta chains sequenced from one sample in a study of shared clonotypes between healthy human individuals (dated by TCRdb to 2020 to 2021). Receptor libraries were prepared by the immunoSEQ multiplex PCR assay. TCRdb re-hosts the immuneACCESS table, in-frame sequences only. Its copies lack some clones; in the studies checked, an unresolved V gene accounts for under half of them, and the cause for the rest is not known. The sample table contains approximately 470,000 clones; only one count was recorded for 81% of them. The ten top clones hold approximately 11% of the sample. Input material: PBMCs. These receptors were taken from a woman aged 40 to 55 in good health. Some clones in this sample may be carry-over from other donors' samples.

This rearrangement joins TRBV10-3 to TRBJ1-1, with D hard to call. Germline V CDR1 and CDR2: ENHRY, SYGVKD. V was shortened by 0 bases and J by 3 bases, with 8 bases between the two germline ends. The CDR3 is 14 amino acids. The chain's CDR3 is CAISESLGDTEAFF. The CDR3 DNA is TGTGCCATCAGTGAGTCGTTAGGAGACACTGAAGCTTTCTTT.

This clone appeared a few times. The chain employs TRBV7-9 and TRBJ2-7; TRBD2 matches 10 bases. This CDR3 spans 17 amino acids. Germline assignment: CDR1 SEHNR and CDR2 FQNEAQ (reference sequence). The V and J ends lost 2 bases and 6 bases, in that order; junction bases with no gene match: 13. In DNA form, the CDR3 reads TGTGCCAGCAGCTTAACCCCGCCTAGCGGGAGATCCGGCGAGCAGTACTTC. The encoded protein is CASSLTPPSGRSGEQYF.

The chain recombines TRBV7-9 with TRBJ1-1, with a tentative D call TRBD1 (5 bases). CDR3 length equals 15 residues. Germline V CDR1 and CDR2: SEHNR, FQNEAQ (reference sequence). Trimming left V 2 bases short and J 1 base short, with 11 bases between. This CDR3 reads CASSLLQGANTEAFF. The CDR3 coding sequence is TGTGCCAGCAGCTTACTTCAGGGAGCGAACACTGAAGCTTTCTTT.

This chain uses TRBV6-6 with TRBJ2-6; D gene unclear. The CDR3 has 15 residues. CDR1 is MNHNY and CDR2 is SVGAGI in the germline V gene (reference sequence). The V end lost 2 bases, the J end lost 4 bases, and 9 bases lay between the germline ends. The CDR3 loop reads CASSYTRPGANVLTF. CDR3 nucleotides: TGTGCCAGCAGTTACACAAGGCCCGGGGCCAACGTCCTGACTTTC.

In nucleotides, the CDR3 is TGTGCCAGCTCCTTGGGGGGAGCGGGGAAAGAGACCCAGTACTTC. It translates to CASSLGGAGKETQYF. The chain has TRBV27 and TRBJ2-5, with 7 bases identical to TRBD2. CDR1 is MNHEY and CDR2 is SMNVEV in the germline V gene (reference sequence). The CDR3 contains 15 residues. V shed 8 bases and J 3 bases; nucleotides not matched to a gene: 12.

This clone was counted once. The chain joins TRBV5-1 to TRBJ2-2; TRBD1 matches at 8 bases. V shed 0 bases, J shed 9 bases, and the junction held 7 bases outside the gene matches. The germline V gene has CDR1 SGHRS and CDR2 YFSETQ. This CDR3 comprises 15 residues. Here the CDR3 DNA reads TGCGCCAGCAGCTTGGTGGACAGGGAGAGCCGGGAGCTGTTTTTT. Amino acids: CASSLVDRESRELFF.

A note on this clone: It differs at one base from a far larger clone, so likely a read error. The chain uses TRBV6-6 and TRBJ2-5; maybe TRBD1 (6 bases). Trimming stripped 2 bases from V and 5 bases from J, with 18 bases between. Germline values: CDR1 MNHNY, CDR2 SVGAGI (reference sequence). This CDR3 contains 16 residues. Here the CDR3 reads CASSYLPGQRDETQYF. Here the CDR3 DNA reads TGTGCCAGCAGTTACCTGCCGGGACAAAGGGATGAGACCCAGTACTTC.

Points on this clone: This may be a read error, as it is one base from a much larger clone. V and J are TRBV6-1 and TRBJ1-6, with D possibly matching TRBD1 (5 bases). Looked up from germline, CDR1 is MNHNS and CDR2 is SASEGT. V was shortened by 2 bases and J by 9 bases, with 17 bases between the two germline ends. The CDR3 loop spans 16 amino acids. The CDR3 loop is CASSESLGGASSPLHF. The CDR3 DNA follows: TGTGCCAGCAGTGAAAGCCTGGGGGGTGCAAGTTCACCCCTCCACTTT.

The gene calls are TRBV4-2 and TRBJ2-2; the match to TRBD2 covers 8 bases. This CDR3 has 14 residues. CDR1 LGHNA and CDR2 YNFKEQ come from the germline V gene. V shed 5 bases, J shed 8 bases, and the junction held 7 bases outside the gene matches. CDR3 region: CASSSGSIGGELFF. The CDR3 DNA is TGTGCCAGCAGCAGCGGGAGTATAGGTGGGGAGCTGTTTTTT.

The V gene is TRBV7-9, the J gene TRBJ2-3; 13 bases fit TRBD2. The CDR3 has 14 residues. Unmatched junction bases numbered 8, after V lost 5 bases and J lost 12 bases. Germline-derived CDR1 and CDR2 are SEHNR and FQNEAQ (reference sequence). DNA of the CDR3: TGTGCCAGCAGCGCCGGACTAGCGGGGGCTCCCCAGTATTTT. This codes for CASSAGLAGAPQYF. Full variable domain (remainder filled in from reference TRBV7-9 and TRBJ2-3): DTGVSQNPRHKITKRGQNVTFRCDPISEHNRLYWYRQTLGQGPEFLTYFQNEAQLEKSRLLSDRFSAERPKGSFSTLEIQRTEQGDSAMYLCASSAGLAGAPQYFGPGTRLTVL.

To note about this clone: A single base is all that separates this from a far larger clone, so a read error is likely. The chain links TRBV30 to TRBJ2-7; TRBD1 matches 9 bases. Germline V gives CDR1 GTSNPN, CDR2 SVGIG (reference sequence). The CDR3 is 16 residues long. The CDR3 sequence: CAWSVRGTGKGYEKYF. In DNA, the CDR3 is TGTGCCTGGAGTGTACGGGGGACAGGGAAAGGCTACGAGAAGTACTTC.

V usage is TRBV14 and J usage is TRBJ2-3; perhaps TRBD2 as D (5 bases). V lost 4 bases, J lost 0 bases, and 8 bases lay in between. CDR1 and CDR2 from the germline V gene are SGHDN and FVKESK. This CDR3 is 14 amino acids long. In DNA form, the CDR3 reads TGTGCCAGCAGCCGTAGCGTGAGCACAGATACGCAGTATTTT. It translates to CASSRSVSTDTQYF.

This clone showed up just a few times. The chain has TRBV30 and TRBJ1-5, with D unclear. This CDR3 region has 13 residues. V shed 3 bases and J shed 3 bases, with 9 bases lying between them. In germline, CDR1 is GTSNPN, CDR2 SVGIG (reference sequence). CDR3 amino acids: CAWRDGFNQPQHF. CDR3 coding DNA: TGTGCCTGGAGGGACGGATTCAATCAGCCCCAGCATTTT. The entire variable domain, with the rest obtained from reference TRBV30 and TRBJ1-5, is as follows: SQTIHQWPATLVQPVGSPLSLECTVEGTSNPNLYWYRQAAGRGLQLLFYSVGIGQISSEVPQNLSASRPQDRQFILSSKKLLLSDSGFYLCAWRDGFNQPQHFGDGTRLSIL.

The CDR3, as DNA: TGTGCCAGCAGTGAAGCGTGGCAGGATGGCTACACCTTC. Its translation is CASSEAWQDGYTF. The chain links TRBV6-1 to TRBJ1-2; no definite D call. The CDR3 length is 13 residues. Looked up from germline, CDR1 is MNHNS and CDR2 is SASEGT. The V and J ends lost 0 bases and 6 bases respectively, with 8 bases between them.

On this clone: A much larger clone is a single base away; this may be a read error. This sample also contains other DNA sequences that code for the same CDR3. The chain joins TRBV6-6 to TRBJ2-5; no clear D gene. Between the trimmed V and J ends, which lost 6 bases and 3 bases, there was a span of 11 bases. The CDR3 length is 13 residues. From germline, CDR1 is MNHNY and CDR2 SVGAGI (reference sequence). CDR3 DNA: TGTGCCAGCAGAAAAGCTGGAGAAGAGACCCAGTACTTC. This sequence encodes CASRKAGEETQYF.

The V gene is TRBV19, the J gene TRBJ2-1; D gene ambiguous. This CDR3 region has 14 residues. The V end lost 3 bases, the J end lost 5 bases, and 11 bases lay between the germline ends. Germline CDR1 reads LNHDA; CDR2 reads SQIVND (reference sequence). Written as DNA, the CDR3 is TGTGCCAGTAGTATTCCTCTTCGACACAATGAGCAGTTCTTC. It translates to CASSIPLRHNEQFF.

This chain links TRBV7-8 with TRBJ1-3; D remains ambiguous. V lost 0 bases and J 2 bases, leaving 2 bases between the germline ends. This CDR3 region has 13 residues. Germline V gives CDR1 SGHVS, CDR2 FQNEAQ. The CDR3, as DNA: TGTGCCAGCAGCTTAGCGGCTGGAAACACCATATATTTT. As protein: CASSLAAGNTIYF.

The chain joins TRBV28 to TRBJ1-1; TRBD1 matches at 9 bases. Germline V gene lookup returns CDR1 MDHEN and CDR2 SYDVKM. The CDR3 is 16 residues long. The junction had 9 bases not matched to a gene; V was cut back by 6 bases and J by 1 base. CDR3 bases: TGTGCCAGCAGAGCCTTGGGACAGGGCTCGAACACTGAAGCTTTCTTT. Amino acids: CASRALGQGSNTEAFF.

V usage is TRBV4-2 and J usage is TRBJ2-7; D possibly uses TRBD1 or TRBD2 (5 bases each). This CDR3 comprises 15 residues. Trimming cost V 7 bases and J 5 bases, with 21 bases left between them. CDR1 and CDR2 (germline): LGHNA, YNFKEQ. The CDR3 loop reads CASTTGDGAGNEQYF. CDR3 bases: TGTGCCAGCACCACCGGTGACGGGGCCGGCAACGAGCAGTACTTC.